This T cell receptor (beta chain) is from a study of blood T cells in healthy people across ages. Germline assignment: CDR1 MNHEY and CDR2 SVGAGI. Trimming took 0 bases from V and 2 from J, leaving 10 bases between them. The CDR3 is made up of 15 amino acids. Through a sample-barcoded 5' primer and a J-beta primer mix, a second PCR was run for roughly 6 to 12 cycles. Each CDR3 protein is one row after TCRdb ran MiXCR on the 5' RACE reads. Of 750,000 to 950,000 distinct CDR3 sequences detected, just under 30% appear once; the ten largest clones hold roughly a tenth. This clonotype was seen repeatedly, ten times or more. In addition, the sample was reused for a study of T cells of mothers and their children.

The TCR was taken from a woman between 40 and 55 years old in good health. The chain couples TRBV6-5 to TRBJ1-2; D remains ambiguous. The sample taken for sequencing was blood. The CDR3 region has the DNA TGTGCCAGCAGTTACTCTCCCGCAAACAACTATGGCTACACCTTC. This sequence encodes CASSYSPANNYGYTF.